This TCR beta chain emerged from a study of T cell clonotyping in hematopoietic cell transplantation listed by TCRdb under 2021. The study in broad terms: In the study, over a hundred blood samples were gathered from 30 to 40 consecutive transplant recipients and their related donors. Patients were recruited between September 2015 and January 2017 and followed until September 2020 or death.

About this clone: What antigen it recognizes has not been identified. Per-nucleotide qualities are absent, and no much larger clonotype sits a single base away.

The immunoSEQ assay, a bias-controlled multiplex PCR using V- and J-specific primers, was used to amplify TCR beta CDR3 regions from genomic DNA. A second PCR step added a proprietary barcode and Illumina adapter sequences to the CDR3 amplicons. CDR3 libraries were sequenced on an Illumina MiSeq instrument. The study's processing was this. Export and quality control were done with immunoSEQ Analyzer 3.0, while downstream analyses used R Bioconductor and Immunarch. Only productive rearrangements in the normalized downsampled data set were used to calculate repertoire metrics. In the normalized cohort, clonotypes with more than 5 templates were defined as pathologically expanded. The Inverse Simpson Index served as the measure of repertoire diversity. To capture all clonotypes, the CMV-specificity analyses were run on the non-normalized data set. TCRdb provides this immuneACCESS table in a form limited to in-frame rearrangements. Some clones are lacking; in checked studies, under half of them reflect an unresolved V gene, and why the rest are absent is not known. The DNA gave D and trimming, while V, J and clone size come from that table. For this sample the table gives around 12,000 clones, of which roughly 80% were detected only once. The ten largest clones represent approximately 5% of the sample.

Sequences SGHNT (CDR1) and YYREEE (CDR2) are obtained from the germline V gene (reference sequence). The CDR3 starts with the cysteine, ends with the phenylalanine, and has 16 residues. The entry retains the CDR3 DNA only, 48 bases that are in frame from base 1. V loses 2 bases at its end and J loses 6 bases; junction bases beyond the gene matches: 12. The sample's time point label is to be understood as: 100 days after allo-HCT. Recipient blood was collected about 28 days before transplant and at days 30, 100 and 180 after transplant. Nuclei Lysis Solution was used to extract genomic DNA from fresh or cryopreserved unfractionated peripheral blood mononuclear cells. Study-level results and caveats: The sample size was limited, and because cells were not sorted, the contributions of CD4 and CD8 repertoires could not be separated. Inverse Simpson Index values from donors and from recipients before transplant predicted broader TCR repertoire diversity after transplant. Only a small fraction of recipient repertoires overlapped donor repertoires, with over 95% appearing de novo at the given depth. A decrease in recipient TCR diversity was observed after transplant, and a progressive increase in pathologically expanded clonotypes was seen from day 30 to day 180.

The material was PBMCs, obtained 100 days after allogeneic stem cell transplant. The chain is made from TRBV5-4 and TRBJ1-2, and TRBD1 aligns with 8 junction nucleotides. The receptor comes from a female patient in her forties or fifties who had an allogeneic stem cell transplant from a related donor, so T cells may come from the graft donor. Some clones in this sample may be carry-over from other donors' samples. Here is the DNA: TGTGCCAGCAGCTTTGGGGACAGGACCCTAACTAATGGCTACACCTTC. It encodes CASSFGDRTLTNGYTF.